This TCR beta chain is from a study of T cell responses to AZD1222 COVID-19 vaccine. General study findings and limits: Without day 14 samples, only post-peak T cell repertoires were studied. Donors skewed white British and female; clonal diversity was possibly underestimated. Among vaccine-associated CD4 TCRs, coverage spanned spike, with dominance at 160-218 and 743-854. Rises in breadth and depth of Spike-specific TCRs came after two AZD1222 doses.

V dropped 3 bases and J dropped 2 bases, with 17 bases sitting between them. Germline assignment: CDR1 SGDLS and CDR2 YYNGEE. CDR3 size: 16 residues. About this clone: Its antigen is as yet unknown.

Sequencing used immunoSEQ multiplex PCR; TCRdb keeps in-frame clones, though not all of them. The sample has under 95,000 clones; approximately 91% are singletons. This TCR was sampled from an adult in good health. The genes are TRBV9 and TRBJ1-2; D may be TRBD1 (6 bases). The material was peripheral blood, obtained on day 0 of AZD1222 vaccination. In DNA form, the CDR3 reads TGTGCCAGCAGCGAGGGGGATCTTCCCCTAAACTATGGCTACACCTTC. Protein product: CASSEGDLPLNYGYTF.